Shown below are 27 T cell receptor beta chains from a single sample sequenced in a study of shared clonotypes between healthy human individuals. The data were produced by immunoSEQ multiplex PCR, yet TCRdb's version contains in-frame clones alone and is incomplete. The sample has approximately 2.4 million clones, nearly 97% seen once; the top ten hold roughly 0.13%. Sequencing was carried out using naive CD4+ T cells sorted from blood. As for subset: CD45RA+ positively selected. The receptors were sampled from a man aged 18 to 29 in good health.

V gene TRBV19 combines with J gene TRBJ1-1; D is ambiguous. This CDR3 is built from 13 residues. The germline V and J ends were trimmed by 3 bases and 2 bases, with 7 bases remaining between them. From germline, CDR1 is LNHDA and CDR2 SQIVND (reference sequence). Here the CDR3 DNA reads TGTGCCAGTAGTATTTGGGCAAACACTGAAGCTTTCTTT. It codes for CASSIWANTEAFF.

In regard to this clone: Other nucleotide sequences from this sample produce the same CDR3. This CDR3 reads CAWSVGGEQYF. As DNA, the CDR3 is TGTGCCTGGAGTGTAGGGGGCGAGCAGTACTTC. The chain employs TRBV30 and TRBJ2-7; TRBD1 is a possible D gene (6 bases). The CDR3 spans 11 residues. Trimming took off 0 bases at V and 6 bases at J, with 6 bases between the two ends. The V gene's germline CDR1 is GTSNPN and CDR2 SVGIG (reference sequence). The variable domain in full, completed from reference TRBV30 and TRBJ2-7, reads SQTIHQWPATLVQPVGSPLSLECTVEGTSNPNLYWYRQAAGRGLQLLFYSVGIGQISSEVPQNLSASRPQDRQFILSSKKLLLSDSGFYLCAWSVGGEQYFGPGTRLTVT.

V usage is TRBV6-6 and J usage is TRBJ1-2, with D possibly being TRBD1 (6 bases). The CDR3 spans 13 residues. Germline CDR1 reads MNHNY; CDR2 reads SVGAGI (reference sequence). With 6 bases removed from V and 8 bases from J, the gap between germline ends came to 16 bases. The DNA of the CDR3 is TGTGCCAGCAGAAATACAGGGTGGTGGGGCTACACCTTC. Its translation: CASRNTGWWGYTF.

This rearrangement joins TRBV13 to TRBJ2-1; D gene uncertain. CDR1 and CDR2 from the germline V gene are PRHDT and FYEKMQ (reference sequence). The length of the CDR3 is 17 residues. The V end was cut by 3 bases, the J end by 1 base, with 16 bases between. CDR3 coding DNA: TGTGCCAGCAGCTTTCGGAGTTATGACGCTTCCTACAATGAGCAGTTCTTC. It yields the protein CASSFRSYDASYNEQFF. Variable domain in full (rest from reference TRBV13 and TRBJ2-1): AAGVIQSPRHLIKEKRETATLKCYPIPRHDTVYWYQQGPGQDPQFLISFYEKMQSDKGSIPDRFSAQQFSDYHSELNMSSLELGDSALYFCASSFRSYDASYNEQFFGPGTRLTVL.

Comment on this clone: The same CDR3 can be traced to other DNA sequences in this sample. The chain recombines TRBV5-1 with TRBJ2-5, with unresolved D. Between the trimmed V and J ends, which lost 3 bases and 1 base, there was a span of 7 bases. This CDR3 is built from 13 residues. CDR1 is SGHRS, CDR2 YFSETQ, per germline. The CDR3 DNA is TGCGCCAGCAGCTCCGGGTTCCAAGAGACCCAGTACTTC. This gives the protein CASSSGFQETQYF.

Details on this clone: This sample includes further DNA sequences coding for the same CDR3. The chain joins TRBV5-1 to TRBJ1-4; 8 positions match TRBD1. Germline assignment: CDR1 SGHRS and CDR2 YFSETQ. This CDR3 is 15 amino acids long. Trimming cost V 0 bases and J 2 bases; bases outside gene matches: 0. The CDR3 coding sequence is TGCGCCAGCAGCTTGGGGACAGGGACTAATGAAAAACTGTTTTTT. It translates to CASSLGTGTNEKLFF.

This chain links TRBV6-1 with TRBJ1-1, with D possibly being TRBD1 (6 bases). CDR3 size: 16 residues. Deletions cut 6 bases from V and 1 base from J, with 18 bases between. Germline assignment: CDR1 MNHNS and CDR2 SASEGT. For the CDR3, the DNA is TGTGCCAGCAGCGAATATAGGGGGACGGCGAACACTGAAGCTTTCTTT. It codes for CASSEYRGTANTEAFF.

This sequence joins TRBV5-1 and TRBJ2-3; D not resolved. The germline gives CDR1 SGHRS, CDR2 YFSETQ. The V and J ends lost 1 base and 2 bases respectively, with 8 bases between them. The CDR3 is 14 amino acids. CDR3 sequence reads: CASSLKQNTDTQYF. The CDR3, as DNA: TGCGCCAGCAGCTTGAAACAGAACACAGATACGCAGTATTTT. The whole variable domain, filled in from reference TRBV5-1 and TRBJ2-3, reads KAGVTQTPRYLIKTRGQQVTLSCSPISGHRSVSWYQQTPGQGLQFLFEYFSETQRNKGNFPGRFSGRQFSNSRSEMNVSTLELGDSALYLCASSLKQNTDTQYFGPGTRLTVL.

The V call is TRBV11-2, the J call TRBJ2-7; 9 nucleotides agree with TRBD1. CDR1 is SGHAT, CDR2 FQNNGV, per germline. The CDR3 covers 14 residues. The V gene end was trimmed by 3 bases and the J gene end by 2 bases; junction bases not matched to a gene: 2. CDR3 loop: CASSFWTGAYEQYF. The DNA of the CDR3 is TGTGCCAGCAGCTTTTGGACAGGGGCCTACGAGCAGTACTTC.

The rearrangement joins TRBV29-1 to TRBJ1-2; 7 bases match TRBD1. This CDR3 contains 10 residues. The V gene's germline CDR1 is SQVTM and CDR2 ANQGSEA. V gave up 6 bases and J gave up 8 bases; unmatched junction bases: 3. The CDR3 DNA sequence: TGCAGCGTAACAGGGGACGGCTACACCTTC. It yields the protein CSVTGDGYTF.

The chain carries TRBV19 and TRBJ2-5, with 12 bases aligning to TRBD2. Per the germline V gene, CDR1 is LNHDA and CDR2 is SQIVND (reference sequence). The CDR3 runs to 14 residues. V lost 3 bases, J lost 4 bases, and 0 bases stayed unmatched. CDR3 loop: CASSMGLAGETQYF. The CDR3 region has the DNA TGTGCCAGTAGTATGGGACTAGCGGGAGAGACCCAGTACTTC.

CDR3 region: CASSSTGQNTGELFF. CDR3 DNA: TGTGCCAGCAGTTCGACGGGCCAGAACACCGGGGAGCTGTTTTTT. The chain recombines TRBV28 with TRBJ2-2, with D unclear. The germline gives CDR1 MDHEN, CDR2 SYDVKM. The ends were cut back, 4 bases at V and 1 base at J, with 10 bases in the middle. The CDR3 totals 15 residues.

The chain has TRBV6-5 and TRBJ2-5; D unclear. The germline V and J ends were trimmed by 5 bases and 5 bases, with 15 bases remaining between them. CDR1 MNHEY and CDR2 SVGAGI come from the germline V gene. This CDR3 region has 14 residues. CDR3 in amino acids: CASSGRVGQETQYF. DNA for the CDR3: TGTGCCAGCAGTGGCCGGGTGGGCCAGGAGACCCAGTACTTC.

J is TRBJ1-1 and V is TRBV9; D call uncertain. The V and J ends lost 0 bases and 5 bases respectively, with 11 bases between them. In germline, CDR1 is SGDLS, CDR2 YYNGEE. This CDR3 region has 14 residues. CDR3 loop: CASSVAAAGTEAFF. The CDR3 coding sequence is TGTGCCAGCAGCGTAGCGGCAGCGGGGACTGAAGCTTTCTTT.

The chain has TRBV6-6 and TRBJ2-1, with TRBD1 matching over 7 bases. Germline assignment: CDR1 MNHNY and CDR2 SVGAGI (reference sequence). The CDR3 covers 12 residues. The V gene end was trimmed by 4 bases and the J gene end by 11 bases; junction bases not matched to a gene: 5. The chain's CDR3 is CASSLGTAQQFF. CDR3 in DNA: TGTGCCAGCAGTTTGGGGACAGCCCAGCAGTTCTTC.

V gene TRBV6-5 combines with J gene TRBJ1-6, with no clear D. The germline CDR1 and CDR2 sequences are MNHEY and SVGAGI. This CDR3 comprises 15 residues. Deletions cut 2 bases from V and 7 bases from J, with 12 bases between. The CDR3 loop is CASSYDWVRNSPLHF. CDR3 nucleotides: TGTGCCAGCAGTTACGATTGGGTTCGGAATTCACCCCTCCACTTT.

The chain employs TRBV29-1 and TRBJ1-2; 8 bases fit TRBD1. CDR3 length: 13 residues. Germline V gene data show CDR1 as SQVTM and CDR2 as ANQGSEA. J lost 3 bases, V lost 5 bases, and 5 bases had no gene match. The CDR3 DNA follows: TGCAGCGTTCGGACAGGGAGGGACTATGGCTACACCTTC. Translation gives CSVRTGRDYGYTF.

The chain combines TRBV6-1 with TRBJ1-5; D is possibly TRBD1 (6 bases). Germline loops: CDR1 MNHNS, CDR2 SASEGT. The V end lost 1 base, the J end lost 8 bases, and 18 bases lay between the germline ends. This CDR3 region has 16 residues. CDR3 amino acids: CASSEVPVRGLEPQHF. The CDR3 DNA reads TGTGCCAGCAGTGAAGTACCCGTCAGGGGCTTGGAGCCCCAGCATTTT.

The V and J genes are TRBV25-1 and TRBJ2-7; maybe TRBD1 (6 bases). The V gene lost 3 bases and the J gene lost 0 bases, with 12 bases spanning the gap. The CDR3 totals 15 residues. Germline V gives CDR1 MGHDK, CDR2 SYGVNS. The CDR3, as DNA: TGTGCCAGCAGTGATGAGGGACATCCCTCCTACGAGCAGTACTTC. Amino acids: CASSDEGHPSYEQYF.

In this sample, this clone turned up once. CDR3 residues: CASSQDLGGVSRETQYF. CDR3 nucleotide sequence: TGCGCCAGCAGCCAAGATCTAGGGGGAGTAAGTCGAGAGACCCAGTACTTC. The genes are TRBV4-3 and TRBJ2-5, with D possibly matching TRBD1 (6 bases). The germline CDR1 and CDR2 sequences are LGHNA and YSLEER. Deletions cut 0 bases from V and 4 bases from J, with 18 bases between. The CDR3 length is 17 residues.

The chain couples TRBV7-2 to TRBJ2-7; possible D gene TRBD1, 5 bases. CDR3 size: 14 residues. CDR1 is SGHTA and CDR2 is FQGNSA in the germline V gene. Trimming removed 8 bases at V and 1 base at J, with 15 bases between. The CDR3 region is CASQDSARSYEQYF. CDR3 nucleotides: TGTGCCAGCCAAGACAGCGCCCGTTCCTACGAGCAGTACTTC. The variable domain in full, with the rest retrieved from reference TRBV7-2 and TRBJ2-7, is GAGVSQSPSNKVTEKGKDVELRCDPISGHTALYWYRQSLGQGLEFLIYFQGNSAPDKSGLPSDRFSAERTGGSVSTLTIQRTQQEDSAVYLCASQDSARSYEQYFGPGTRLTVT.

The J gene is TRBJ1-2, the V gene TRBV7-2; D call uncertain. Between the trimmed V and J ends, which lost 1 base and 8 bases, there was a span of 11 bases. This CDR3 comprises 13 residues. CDR1 and CDR2 (germline): SGHTA, FQGNSA. The CDR3 reads CASSLESGSGYTF. The CDR3 coding sequence is TGTGCCAGCAGCTTAGAATCGGGGTCGGGCTACACCTTC.

This chain joins TRBV5-6 and TRBJ2-7, with TRBD1 identical over 8 bases. The germline CDR1 and CDR2 sequences are SGHDT and YYEEEE. With 4 bases clipped from V and 6 bases from J, the junction kept 0 bases outside the gene matches. The CDR3 covers 11 residues. The CDR3 reads CASSTGGEQYF. CDR3 sequence (DNA): TGTGCCAGCAGCACAGGGGGCGAGCAGTACTTC.

This chain joins TRBV18 and TRBJ2-2; unclear D gene. Germline CDR1 KGHSH, CDR2 LQKENI. The germline V and J ends were trimmed by 2 bases and 3 bases, with 7 bases remaining between them. This CDR3 has 14 residues. The CDR3 sequence: CASSPVEYTGELFF. The CDR3 region has the DNA TGTGCCAGCTCACCAGTGGAGTACACCGGGGAGCTGTTTTTT.

The chain couples TRBV27 to TRBJ2-6; the D is unclear. V lost 1 base and J 1 base, leaving 11 bases between the germline ends. The CDR3 loop spans 17 amino acids. The V gene's germline CDR1 is MNHEY and CDR2 SMNVEV (reference sequence). The CDR3 protein is CASSLYLTSSGANVLTF. The DNA of the CDR3 is TGTGCCAGCAGTTTATATCTGACAAGTTCTGGGGCCAACGTCCTGACTTTC.

The J gene is TRBJ2-2, the V gene TRBV11-3; TRBD1 might be the D (5 bases). This CDR3 contains 16 residues. V gave up 4 bases and J gave up 0 bases, with 12 bases separating them. Germline CDR1 SGHNT, CDR2 YENEEA. The CDR3 DNA reads TGTGCCAGCAGCTCAGGGTTGCACGCGAACACCGGGGAGCTGTTTTTT. Amino acids: CASSSGLHANTGELFF.

V and J are TRBV6-5 and TRBJ2-7; 10 bases align to TRBD2. J gave up 1 base and V 4 bases, and 1 base lay outside the gene matches. Per germline, CDR1 MNHEY and CDR2 SVGAGI. The CDR3 is 14 amino acids. CDR3 sequence: CASSLAGGSYEQYF. As DNA, the CDR3 is TGTGCCAGCAGTTTAGCGGGAGGTTCCTACGAGCAGTACTTC.